Shown below are 14 T cell receptor beta chains from a single sample sequenced in a study of cytotoxic CD8 clonotypes in ibrutinib-treated CLL. Generated by immunoSEQ multiplex PCR, the TCRdb table keeps only in-frame clones and is missing some. The sample holds a few hundred thousand clones, over 60% seen once. The sequences come from PBMCs, collected after 36 months of ibrutinib treatment. The receptors shown here come from a human donor with chronic lymphocytic leukemia.

The CDR3 here is CASSSRGGRAYEQYF. In DNA, the CDR3 is TGTGCCAGCAGTTCAAGAGGGGGCAGGGCCTACGAGCAGTACTTC. This sequence joins TRBV25-1 and TRBJ2-7; 7 bases line up with TRBD1. With 5 bases clipped from V and 2 bases from J, the junction kept 9 bases outside the gene matches. The CDR3 sequence is 15 residues long. Germline V gene sequence: CDR1 MGHDK, CDR2 SYGVNS.

Details on this clone: This sample includes further DNA sequences coding for the same CDR3. This chain joins TRBV7-9 and TRBJ1-5; D unclear. Germline assignment: CDR1 SEHNR and CDR2 FQNEAQ (reference sequence). The CDR3 is 14 amino acids. The germline V and J ends were trimmed by 5 bases and 4 bases, with 12 bases remaining between them. The CDR3 DNA reads as TGTGCCAGCAGCCCCCCTGGCAGGAATCAGCCCCAGCATTTT. It yields the protein CASSPPGRNQPQHF.

V gene TRBV5-1 combines with J gene TRBJ2-2, with 10 bases identical to TRBD2. Germline V gene sequence: CDR1 SGHRS, CDR2 YFSETQ. The CDR3 is 15 amino acids. V shed 5 bases and J 4 bases; nucleotides not matched to a gene: 5. In nucleotides, the CDR3 is TGCGCCAGCAGGAGGACTAGCGGACTCACCGGGGAGCTGTTTTTT. Its protein product is CASRRTSGLTGELFF.

The V gene is TRBV7-2, the J gene TRBJ1-5; D perhaps matches TRBD1 (5 bases). CDR1 is SGHTA, CDR2 FQGNSA, per germline. The V and J ends lost 4 bases and 1 base respectively, with 8 bases between them. The CDR3 totals 14 residues. The DNA for the CDR3 is TGTGCCAGCAGCTCGTGGGGGAGCAATCAGCCCCAGCATTTT. This translates into CASSSWGSNQPQHF.

This clone has just one count. This chain connects TRBV5-1 to TRBJ2-1; D uncertain. Trimming left V 0 bases short and J 0 bases short, with 10 bases between. The CDR3 runs to 16 residues. CDR1 and CDR2 from the germline V gene are SGHRS and YFSETQ. The CDR3 loop is CASSLEALSSYNEQFF. CDR3 in DNA: TGCGCCAGCAGCTTGGAGGCTTTGAGCTCCTACAATGAGCAGTTCTTC.

The chain employs TRBV6-5 and TRBJ2-1; D is unclear. Germline V gene lookup returns CDR1 MNHEY and CDR2 SVGAGI. Trimming took 1 base from V and 8 from J, leaving 9 bases between them. CDR3 size: 13 residues. CDR3 sequence reads: CASSYYLRDEQFF. In nucleotides, the CDR3 is TGTGCCAGCAGTTACTATCTCCGGGATGAGCAGTTCTTC.

V gene TRBV5-1 combines with J gene TRBJ2-1, with TRBD2 identical over 10 bases. Unmatched junction bases numbered 9, after V lost 0 bases and J lost 6 bases. The germline V gene encodes CDR1 SGHRS and CDR2 YFSETQ. The CDR3 runs 17 residues. The CDR3, as DNA: TGCGCCAGCAGCTTGGCCGTCACAGCGGGAGGGTTCAATGAGCAGTTCTTC. This sequence encodes CASSLAVTAGGFNEQFF.

The CDR3 bases are TGTGCCAGCAGTGGCCAGCAGGGGAGTAGAGACTACGAGCAGTACTTC. Translating gives CASSGQQGSRDYEQYF. The rearrangement links TRBV6-4 to TRBJ2-7, with D possibly matching TRBD1 (6 bases). This CDR3 has 16 amino acids. The V and J ends lost 4 bases and 3 bases respectively, with 19 bases between them. Germline values: CDR1 MRHNA, CDR2 SNTAGT.

J is TRBJ2-3 and V is TRBV29-1; D is uncertain. CDR1 and CDR2 (germline): SQVTM, ANQGSEA. This CDR3 contains 15 residues. V gave up 3 bases and J gave up 4 bases, with 17 bases separating them. The CDR3 DNA is TGCAGCGTTGATGCGGTTGGAGTGGGGTCAGATACGCAGTATTTT. Amino acids: CSVDAVGVGSDTQYF.

The CDR3 nucleotides read TGTGCCAGCAGTACCCTAGTATACAATGAGCAGTTCTTC. This translates into CASSTLVYNEQFF. The gene calls are TRBV28 and TRBJ2-1, with unresolved D. This CDR3 is built from 13 residues. CDR1 and CDR2 from the germline V gene are MDHEN and SYDVKM. V gave up 5 bases and J gave up 4 bases, with 9 bases separating them.

This sequence joins TRBV20-1 and TRBJ1-2, with D uncertain. The CDR3 runs 9 residues. Germline lookup yields CDR1 DFQATT and CDR2 SNEGSKA (reference sequence). The CDR3 nucleotides read TGCACCCCGAGGGATGGCTACACCTTC. Translated, it gives CTPRDGYTF.

V is TRBV5-1 and J is TRBJ2-2; 10 bases line up with TRBD2. The CDR3 runs 16 residues. CDR1 is SGHRS, CDR2 YFSETQ, per germline. Trimming at V came to 2 bases and at J to 3 bases, leaving 4 bases not matched to a gene. CDR3 in DNA: TGCGCCAGCAGCTTTAGCGGGGGGACGTACACCGGGGAGCTGTTTTTT. Its translation: CASSFSGGTYTGELFF.

This rearrangement joins TRBV4-2 to TRBJ2-2; TRBD2 matches at 10 bases. Losses at the gene ends were 5 bases for V and 0 bases for J; bases not matched to a gene: 3. The CDR3 sequence is 16 residues long. CDR1 and CDR2 from the germline V gene are LGHNA and YNFKEQ. This chain's CDR3 is CASSTSGASNTGELFF. The CDR3 region has the DNA TGTGCCAGCAGCACTAGCGGGGCCTCGAACACCGGGGAGCTGTTTTTT.

This clone has only one observation. The chain has TRBV18 and TRBJ2-7; TRBD2 is a possible D gene (6 bases). This CDR3 has 16 residues. Deletions cut 6 bases from V and 4 bases from J, with 22 bases between. CDR1 and CDR2 (germline): KGHSH, LQKENI. CDR3 in amino acids: CASSGVSSAGGYEQYF. CDR3 DNA: TGTGCCAGCTCGGGGGTTTCTAGCGCTGGAGGGTACGAGCAGTACTTC.